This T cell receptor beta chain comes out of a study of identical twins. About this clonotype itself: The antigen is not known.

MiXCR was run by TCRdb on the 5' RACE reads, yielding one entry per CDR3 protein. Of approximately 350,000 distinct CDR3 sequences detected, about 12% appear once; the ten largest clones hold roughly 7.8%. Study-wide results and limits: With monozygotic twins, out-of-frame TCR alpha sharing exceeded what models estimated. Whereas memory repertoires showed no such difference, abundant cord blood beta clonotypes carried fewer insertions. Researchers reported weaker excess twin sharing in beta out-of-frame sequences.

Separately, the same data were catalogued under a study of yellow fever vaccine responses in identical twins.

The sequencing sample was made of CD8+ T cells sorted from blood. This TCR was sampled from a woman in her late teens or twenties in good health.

The chain's CDR3 is CASSNLPGTGAGNQPQHF. CDR3 DNA: TGTGCCAGCAGCAACCTACCCGGGACAGGGGCGGGGAATCAGCCCCAGCATTTT. The V and J genes are TRBV12-3 or TRBV12-4 and TRBJ1-5; 10 bases line up with TRBD1. V lost 6 bases to trimming and J lost 4 bases; unmatched junction nucleotides: 15. This CDR3 is 18 amino acids long.